This T cell receptor beta chain was observed in a study of technical replicates of blood from a few donors. The method was immunoSEQ multiplex PCR; TCRdb's version includes in-frame clones alone and lacks a portion of them. The sample has approximately 87,000 clones, approximately 95% seen once. This CDR3 is built from 17 residues. CDR1 and CDR2 from the germline V gene are LNHDA and SQIVND (reference sequence). After removal of 7 bases from V and 5 bases from J, the junction contained 12 bases not matched to a gene. The specimen sequenced was T cells isolated from PBMCs. This clonotype originated in a human donor in good health. This chain links TRBV19 with TRBJ2-5, with 14 bases aligning to TRBD2. DNA for the CDR3: TGTGCCAGTAAAGGGACTAGCGGGAGATCTGGCTGGGAGACCCAGTACTTC. It encodes CASKGTSGRSGWETQYF.